These 8 T cell receptor beta chains originate from one sample sequenced in a study of T cells in localized non-small cell lung cancer. Sequencing was performed with immunoSEQ multiplex PCR; in TCRdb, only in-frame clones are kept and a portion is missing. The sample has about 46,000 clones; about 76% are singletons. The specimen comprised peripheral blood mononuclear cells, sampled before any cancer treatment. The receptors here all came from a man aged 35 to 70 with stage III lung adenocarcinoma.

There are a few counts of this clone. The junction departs from the called germline gene at one end, perhaps through a read error. This chain connects TRBV6-6 to TRBJ2-1; 13 bases map to TRBD2. CDR1 MNHNY and CDR2 SVGAGI come from the germline V gene (reference sequence). The CDR3 runs 15 residues. The CDR3 bases are TGTGCCAGCAGTGACTCACTAGCGGGGGGGAATGAGCAGTTCTTC. Protein product: CASSDSLAGGNEQFF.

The V gene is TRBV4-2, the J gene TRBJ2-7; TRBD2 aligns across 15 bases. Trimming at V came to 0 bases and at J to 4 bases, leaving 7 bases not matched to a gene. CDR1 and CDR2 from the germline V gene are LGHNA and YNFKEQ. This CDR3 has 18 residues. The chain's CDR3 is CASSQDQTGLAGGYEQYF. Here the CDR3 DNA reads TGTGCCAGCAGCCAAGATCAAACGGGACTAGCGGGGGGTTACGAGCAGTACTTC.

This clone was seen a few times. The rearrangement joins TRBV18 to TRBJ1-2; D uncertain. Germline CDR1 reads KGHSH; CDR2 reads LQKENI. The CDR3 totals 16 residues. Trimming removed 6 bases from V and 0 bases from J, with 17 bases in between. CDR3 DNA sequence: TGTGCCAGCTCTCCCCCGGGCAGAACAGCTAACTATGGCTACACCTTC. Translation gives CASSPPGRTANYGYTF.

V gene TRBV12-5 combines with J gene TRBJ1-1, with a possible D match to TRBD1 (5 bases). Trimming took off 5 bases at V and 0 bases at J, with 13 bases between the two ends. CDR3 length: 15 residues. From germline, CDR1 is LGHNT and CDR2 FRNRAP. The CDR3 DNA follows: TGTGCTAGTGGTGCCTCAGGGCTAATGAACACTGAAGCTTTCTTT. Translating it yields CASGASGLMNTEAFF.

This chain uses TRBV6-5 with TRBJ2-7; 10 nucleotides line up with TRBD1. The germline V gene has CDR1 MNHEY and CDR2 SVGAGI. The CDR3 is 15 residues long. The V and J ends lost 6 bases and 2 bases, in that order; junction bases with no gene match: 7. DNA for the CDR3: TGTGCCAGCAGCACCGAGACAGGGGGCGCCTACGAGCAGTACTTC. Translated: CASSTETGGAYEQYF.

The V call is TRBV21-1, the J call TRBJ1-1; the table names TRBD1, a call not compared with the DNA. TRBV21-1 is a known pseudogene. This CDR3 region has 15 residues. The CDR3, as DNA: TGTGCCAGCAGCAAATGGCGGACAGGGGGCAAGGAAGCTTTCTTT. Its translation is CASSKWRTGGKEAFF.

The gene calls are TRBV5-6 and TRBJ2-5; 7 nucleotides align to TRBD1. CDR3 length equals 15 residues. Germline V gives CDR1 SGHDT, CDR2 YYEEEE. V shed 4 bases, J shed 3 bases, and the junction held 9 bases outside the gene matches. The CDR3, as DNA: TGTGCCAGCAGCCTCATGGACAGGCTCGAAGAGACCCAGTACTTC. This gives the protein CASSLMDRLEETQYF.

V and J are TRBV7-8 and TRBJ2-1; 11 bases map to TRBD2. Germline assignment: CDR1 SGHVS and CDR2 FQNEAQ. The CDR3 is made up of 17 amino acids. J was trimmed by 3 bases and V by 5 bases; bases with no gene match: 9. The CDR3 DNA reads TGTGCCAGCAGCCCCTATCCGACTAGCGGGGACTACAATGAGCAGTTCTTC. Its translation: CASSPYPTSGDYNEQFF.